This TCR beta chain was recovered during a study of CD8 T cells in ankylosing spondylitis. Study-wide findings and caveats: What appeared characteristic of ankylosing spondylitis blood was a TCR beta motif of several highly homologous variants.

TCRdb redid the calling of the 5' RACE reads with MiXCR, one entry per CDR3 protein. This sample yields roughly 130,000 distinct CDR3 sequences, of which around 9% are seen a single time; approximately 3.4% belongs to the top ten. This clonotype was seen repeatedly, ten times or more. The antigen is unknown. Material: blood, either unsorted or a sorted T cell fraction (not recorded which). The TCR sequence derives from a male donor with ankylosing spondylitis or in good health (not recorded which).

The DNA of the CDR3 is TGTGCCAGCAGCTTAGAAGACGGGACAGGGGGTGAAAAACTGTTTTTT. This translates into CASSLEDGTGGEKLFF. The chain carries TRBV7-9 and TRBJ1-4; TRBD1 aligns across 11 bases. This CDR3 is built from 16 residues. With V trimmed by 1 base and J by 7 bases, 5 bases remained unmatched. Germline V gene sequence: CDR1 SEHNR, CDR2 FQNEAQ (reference sequence).